Listed below are T cell receptor beta chains from one sample, sequenced in a study of blood T cell repertoires in COVID-19. The assay was immunoSEQ multiplex PCR, and TCRdb's table has in-frame clones only and misses some. The table includes approximately 180,000 clones, roughly 87% detected once. Sequencing was carried out using PBMCs or T cells enriched from blood (not recorded which). The receptors shown here come from a human donor with acute COVID-19. The donor label of this sample is uncertain. Both conserved end residues are part of each CDR3. A D gene is named only where the DNA matches it firmly. A row's size may be missing; if present it is once, few, many or a size class.

v_gene	j_gene	abundance	d_gene	CDR3nt	CDR3aa
TRBV24-1	TRBJ2-2	-	-	TGTGCCACCAGTGATTACCTCAATCCCCAGGGCAACACCGGGGAGCTGTTTTTT	CATSDYLNPQGNTGELFF
TRBV6-1	TRBJ2-3	few	-	TGTGCCAGCAGTGAAAGACAGTGGGGCACAGATACGCAGTATTTT	CASSERQWGTDTQYF
TRBV18	TRBJ2-7	-	TRBD1	TGTGCCAGCTCACCACCGAGGGGACAGGGCTACGAGCAGTACTTC	CASSPPRGQGYEQYF
TRBV7-2	TRBJ1-1	-	-	TGTGCCACTCAGGGATGGAACACTGAAGCTTTCTTT	CATQGWNTEAFF
TRBV5-1	TRBJ2-7	few	TRBD1	TGCGCCAGCAGCCCTGGGACAGGGGGCGCGGGGGAGCAGTACTTC	CASSPGTGGAGEQYF
TRBV3-1/TRBV3-2	TRBJ2-7	-	-	TGTGCCAGCACCAAGGTCGGGGGTACCTACGAGCAGTACTTC	CASTKVGGTYEQYF
TRBV5-6	TRBJ1-6	-	-	TGTGCCAGCAGCTACAGGGTTTCACCCCTCCACTTT	CASSYRVSPLHF
TRBV11-2	TRBJ1-1	-	-	TGTGCCAGCAGCTTTACGCGGTATAACACTGAAGCTTTCTTT	CASSFTRYNTEAFF
TRBV7-9	TRBJ2-1	-	TRBD1	TGTGCCATCAACGCCGGGACAGGGATTGTCAATGAGCAGTTCTTC	CAINAGTGIVNEQFF
TRBV30	TRBJ2-6	-	TRBD2	TGTGCCTGGACATCGGGGGGTAGCTCTGGGGCCAACGTCCTGACTTTC	CAWTSGGSSGANVLTF
TRBV7-2	TRBJ2-5	-	-	TGTGCCAGCAGCTTTAAAGAGACCCAGTACTTC	CASSFKETQYF
TRBV5-4	TRBJ2-2	-	TRBD2	TGTGCCAGCAGCTTGATTCTCAGCGGGGGGGCCGGGGAGCTGTTTTTT	CASSLILSGGAGELFF
TRBV29-1	TRBJ2-7	-	-	TGCAGCGTGGAGGCACAGCAGCCCTACGAGCAGTACTTC	CSVEAQQPYEQYF
TRBV5-8	TRBJ2-5	few	-	TGTGCCAGCAGCTTGGCCTCGGGACTCTATGGCGAGACCCAGTACTTC	CASSLASGLYGETQYF
TRBV6-2/TRBV6-3	TRBJ1-1	-	TRBD1	TGTGCCAGCAGTTCCGGCGACAGGGGTCACACTGAAGCTTTCTTT	CASSSGDRGHTEAFF
TRBV4-1	TRBJ2-3	-	-	TGCGCCAGCAGTAATAGGCGGGACTTACATCTGGGCACAGATACGCAGTATTTT	CASSNRRDLHLGTDTQYF
TRBV19	TRBJ2-7	few	-	TGTGCCAGTAGGGGGACGGACAGCTCCTACGAGCAGTACTTC	CASRGTDSSYEQYF
TRBV6-2/TRBV6-3	TRBJ2-3	-	TRBD2	TGTGCCAGCAGTTGGGGACTAGCGGGGTATACAGATACGCAGTATTTT	CASSWGLAGYTDTQYF
TRBV5-4	TRBJ1-3	-	-	TGTGCCAGCAGCCCCGACGGTTCTAGGGGAAACACCATATATTTT	CASSPDGSRGNTIYF
TRBV5-8	TRBJ2-1	once	TRBD2	TGTGCCAGCAGCTTGGGTAGACTAGCGGGGGCCAATGAGCAGTTCTTC	CASSLGRLAGANEQFF
TRBV4-2	TRBJ2-2	few	-	TGTGCCAGCAGCCAAGGAACGGTCACCGGGGAGCTGTTTTTT	CASSQGTVTGELFF
TRBV6-2/TRBV6-3	TRBJ1-2	-	-	TGTGCCAGCAGCGAACGAGATGTCTATGGCTACACCTTC	CASSERDVYGYTF
TRBV14	TRBJ1-6	-	-	TGTGCCAGCAGCCCTGGACCCGCGGGTTCACCCCTCCACTTT	CASSPGPAGSPLHF